This T cell receptor (beta chain) is drawn from a study of T cell changes during pregnancy in multiple sclerosis. This clone has only one observation. Profiling relied on immunoSEQ multiplex PCR, and the TCRdb table lists in-frame clones only, not all of them. The sample consists of about 68,000 clones, around 92% of them appearing once. The source is a female donor in good health, enrolled as a control in a pregnancy study. The source was peripheral blood, collected in the second trimester of pregnancy.

The CDR3 coding sequence is TGTGCCAGCAGCAAACTAGAGCTTCGCGGGGAGCTGTTTTTT. Protein product: CASSKLELRGELFF. The rearrangement uses TRBV7-9 and TRBJ2-2; D might be TRBD2 (5 bases). Trimming pared 5 bases from V and 7 bases from J, leaving 14 bases between. CDR1 is SEHNR, CDR2 FQNEAQ, per germline (reference sequence). The CDR3 length is 14 residues.